Listed below are T cell receptor beta chains from one sample, sequenced in a study of shared clonotypes between healthy human individuals. Repertoires were generated with immunoSEQ multiplex PCR, while TCRdb's copy carries only in-frame clones and drops some. The sample has some 550,000 clones; almost 97% are singletons. The sequenced material came from naive CD4+ T cells sorted from blood. The receptors were gathered from a woman aged 25 to 45 in good health. CDR3s include the opening cysteine and the closing phenylalanine or tryptophan. D genes are given only for firm matches. Clone size is stated in some rows and not others, as once, few, many or a class when expanded.

>.|TRBJ2-2|.|TRBV18
TGTGCCAGCTCCCCGGTGCGGGAGAACACCGGGGAGCTGTTTTTT
CASSPVRENTGELFF
>.|TRBJ2-7|.|TRBV6-5
TGTGCCAGCAGCCCCAACCGCGCGCAGCAGTACTTC
CASSPNRAQQYF
>.|TRBJ2-5|few|TRBV19
TGTGCCAGTAGTATTTGGCAGCAAGAGACCCAGTACTTC
CASSIWQQETQYF
>.|TRBJ2-7|.|TRBV9
TGTGCCAGCAGCGTGACACAGCTGCGAGGCGAGCAGTACTTC
CASSVTQLRGEQYF
>.|TRBJ2-2|.|TRBV11-2
TGTGCCAGCAGCTTAGGATCGGGACTTTCGGGCGGGGAGCTGTTTTTT
CASSLGSGLSGGELFF
>.|TRBJ2-2|once|TRBV29-1
TGCAGCGTCCCCGGGGGGCAGGGCGGGGAGCTGTTTTTT
CSVPGGQGGELFF
>TRBD1|TRBJ2-7|.|TRBV27
TGTGCCAGCAGTTCGGGTCAGGGGGCTTTCTCCTACGAGCAGTACTTC
CASSSGQGAFSYEQYF
>TRBD1|TRBJ2-7|.|TRBV6-6
TGTGCCAGCAGTTCCCCCGGGACAGGCACCCACGAGCAGTACTTC
CASSSPGTGTHEQYF
>TRBD1|TRBJ2-1|.|TRBV5-1
TGCGCCAGCAGCATGGGACAGAACAATGAGCAGTTCTTC
CASSMGQNNEQFF
>.|TRBJ1-3|once|TRBV7-9
TGTGCCAGCAGCTTCGGGACTCCAACATCTGGAAACACCATATATTTT
CASSFGTPTSGNTIYF
>.|TRBJ2-7|.|TRBV5-1
TGCGCCAGCAGCTTGGCCGGGAGAGACGAGCAGTACTTC
CASSLAGRDEQYF
>.|TRBJ2-7|.|TRBV6-1
TGTGCCAGCAGTGCCACGCCACGGCCCTTAAGCTCCTACGAGCAGTACTTC
CASSATPRPLSSYEQYF
>.|TRBJ1-1|.|TRBV2
TGTGCCAGCAGTGATGGGCCGGGCAGGGGAGGCACTGAAGCTTTCTTT
CASSDGPGRGGTEAFF
>.|TRBJ1-5|once|TRBV2
TGTGCCAGCAATCAGGGACTAAATCAGCCCCAGCATTTT
CASNQGLNQPQHF
>.|TRBJ1-4|.|TRBV7-9
TGTGCCAGCAGCTTAGGCTGGACAGAAAGTAATGAAAAACTGTTTTTT
CASSLGWTESNEKLFF
>.|TRBJ2-7|.|TRBV5-1
TGCGCCAGCAGCTTGGGGGGCCGTCGGGACGAGCAGTACTTC
CASSLGGRRDEQYF
>.|TRBJ2-3|few|TRBV14
TGTGCCAGCAGCCAAGGGACAGATACGCAGTATTTT
CASSQGTDTQYF
>TRBD2|TRBJ2-3|.|TRBV11-3
TGTGCCAGCAGCTTAGACCCCGGGGGGAATACGCAGTATTTT
CASSLDPGGNTQYF
>.|TRBJ1-3|.|TRBV19
TGTGCCAGTAGTCTTCAGCCGAGCTCTGGAAACACCATATATTTT
CASSLQPSSGNTIYF
>.|TRBJ2-1|.|TRBV11-3
TGTGCCAGCAGCTTACGGGGCGGATCCTACAATGAGCAGTTCTTC
CASSLRGGSYNEQFF
>TRBD1|TRBJ1-1|.|TRBV27
TGTGCCAGCAGCGAACAGGGGGCCAGGTGGAACACTGAAGCTTTCTTT
CASSEQGARWNTEAFF
>TRBD2|TRBJ2-1|once|TRBV11-1
TGTGCCAGCAGCTTATCGGGACTAGCGGGAAGGAATGAGCAGTTCTTC
CASSLSGLAGRNEQFF
>TRBD1|TRBJ1-3|.|TRBV9
TGTGCCAGCAGCGTAGGTTCGTCGGGGACAGTTTCTGGAAACACCATATATTTT
CASSVGSSGTVSGNTIYF
>.|TRBJ1-1|.|TRBV28
TGTGCCAGCAGGGCATCTCCCCCGAACACTGAAGCTTTCTTT
CASRASPPNTEAFF
>.|TRBJ1-1|.|TRBV5-1
TGCGCCAGCAGCTTGGACGGTCTCACTGAAGCTTTCTTT
CASSLDGLTEAFF
>.|TRBJ2-1|.|TRBV28
TGTGCCAGCCGACTGGGGACTCTCAATACCTACAATGAGCAGTTCTTC
CASRLGTLNTYNEQFF
>.|TRBJ1-5|.|TRBV19
TGTGCCGGGGGAGGAGGCAGAGATCAGCCCCAGCATTTT
CAGGGGRDQPQHF